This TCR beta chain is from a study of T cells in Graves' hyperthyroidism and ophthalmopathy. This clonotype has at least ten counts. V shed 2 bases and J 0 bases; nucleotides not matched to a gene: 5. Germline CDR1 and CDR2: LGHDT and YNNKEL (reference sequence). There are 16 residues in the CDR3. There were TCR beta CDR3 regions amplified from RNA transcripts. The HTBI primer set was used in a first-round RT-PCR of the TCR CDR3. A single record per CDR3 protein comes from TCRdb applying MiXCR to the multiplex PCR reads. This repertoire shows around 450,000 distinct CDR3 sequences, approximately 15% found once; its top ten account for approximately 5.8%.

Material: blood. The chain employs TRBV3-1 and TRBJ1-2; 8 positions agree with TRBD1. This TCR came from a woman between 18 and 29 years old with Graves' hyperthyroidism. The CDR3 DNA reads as TGTGCCAGCAGCCAATACGGGACAGGCACTAACTATGGCTACACCTTC. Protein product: CASSQYGTGTNYGYTF.